The next 32 T cell receptor beta chains were all read from a single sample in a study of blood T cell repertoires in COVID-19. Clones were sequenced by immunoSEQ multiplex PCR, and TCRdb holds only the in-frame ones, with some missing. The sample holds 62,000 or so clones, about 91% seen once. The sequenced material came from peripheral blood. The receptor source for this set is a man aged 50 to 60 with active COVID-19.

The chain carries TRBV10-2 and TRBJ2-3, with a weak D call TRBD1 (6 bases). Germline-derived CDR1 and CDR2 are WSHSY and SAAADI. The ends were cut back, 7 bases at V and 1 base at J, with 9 bases in the middle. This CDR3 has 13 amino acids. The CDR3 DNA follows: TGCGCCAGCAAGCCAGGGGGCACAGATACGCAGTATTTT. It specifies CASKPGGTDTQYF.

The chain couples TRBV18 to TRBJ2-5; 10 bases align to TRBD2. CDR3 length equals 15 residues. V gave up 5 bases and J gave up 2 bases; unmatched junction bases: 5. CDR1 is KGHSH and CDR2 is LQKENI in the germline V gene. The CDR3, as DNA: TGTGCCAGCTCAATGACAGCGGGGGGGCAAGAGACCCAGTACTTC. This gives the protein CASSMTAGGQETQYF. Full variable domain (missing parts from reference TRBV18 and TRBJ2-5): NAGVMQNPRHLVRRRGQEARLRCSPMKGHSHVYWYRQLPEEGLKFMVYLQKENIIDESGMPKERFSAEFPKEGPSILRIQQVVRGDSAAYFCASSMTAGGQETQYFGPGTRLLVL.

V gene TRBV5-5 combines with J gene TRBJ1-3, with TRBD1 matching over 10 bases. The CDR3 spans 17 residues. Losses at the gene ends were 0 bases for V and 4 bases for J; bases not matched to a gene: 7. CDR1 and CDR2 (germline): SGHKS, YYEKEE (reference sequence). CDR3 protein: CASSLDGTGAGGNTIYF. Here the CDR3 DNA reads TGTGCCAGCAGCTTGGATGGGACAGGGGCAGGAGGAAACACCATATATTTT.

The chain recombines TRBV11-1 with TRBJ2-7, with TRBD2 identical over 8 bases. The trim removed 5 bases at V and 4 bases at J, leaving 13 bases unmatched. CDR1 and CDR2 from the germline V gene are SGHAT and FQDESV (reference sequence). CDR3 length: 16 residues. CDR3: CASSPIPTTGGYEQYF. CDR3 coding DNA: TGTGCCAGCAGCCCGATCCCCACTACGGGGGGGTACGAGCAGTACTTC.

The chain has TRBV30 and TRBJ1-2; D is undetermined. Between the trimmed V and J ends, which lost 1 base and 6 bases, there was a span of 3 bases. This CDR3 has 10 amino acids. In germline, CDR1 is GTSNPN, CDR2 SVGIG (reference sequence). Here the CDR3 DNA reads TGTGCCTGGAGTGCGGATGGCTACACCTTC. It yields the protein CAWSADGYTF.

V is TRBV7-9 and J is TRBJ1-2; TRBD1 aligns across 11 bases. Germline trimming cut 6 bases from V and 3 bases from J; bases unmatched to any gene: 6. Germline-derived CDR1 and CDR2 are SEHNR and FQNEAQ (reference sequence). The CDR3 is 15 residues long. CDR3 sequence (DNA): TGTGCCAGCAGAACCCGGGACAGGGGGGACTATGGCTACACCTTC. This gives the protein CASRTRDRGDYGYTF.

The rearrangement uses TRBV23-1 and TRBJ2-1; a weak D match, TRBD1 (5 bases). TRBV23-1 is designated an ORF whose function remains uncertain. V was clipped by 6 bases and J by 1 base, with 16 bases between them. This CDR3 spans 16 amino acids. Here the CDR3 reads CASSRHRFWSYNEQFF. The CDR3 nucleotides read TGCGCCAGCAGCCGCCACAGGTTTTGGTCCTACAATGAGCAGTTCTTC.

The chain couples TRBV29-1 to TRBJ2-5; TRBD2 aligns across 8 bases. This CDR3 contains 12 residues. After removal of 7 bases from V and 2 bases from J, the junction contained 3 bases not matched to a gene. Germline V gene sequence: CDR1 SQVTM, CDR2 ANQGSEA. The DNA for the CDR3 is TGCAGCGGCGGGGGGCTACAAGAGACCCAGTACTTC. It translates to CSGGGLQETQYF.

V is TRBV6-5 and J is TRBJ2-1; 11 bases are shared with TRBD2. The ends lost 2 bases at V and 6 bases at J; junction bases unmatched: 6. The CDR3 totals 16 residues. Germline V CDR1 and CDR2: MNHEY, SVGAGI. The CDR3 DNA reads as TGTGCCAGCAGTTACCCGGGTAGCGGGGGGGGCAATGAGCAGTTCTTC. Amino acid sequence: CASSYPGSGGGNEQFF.

The chain joins TRBV7-2 to TRBJ2-2; TRBD2 is a possible D gene (5 bases). Looked up from germline, CDR1 is SGHTA and CDR2 is FQGNSA. CDR3 length: 15 residues. Between the trimmed V and J ends, which lost 6 bases and 0 bases, there was a span of 11 bases. The CDR3 loop reads CASRPRGANTGELFF. The CDR3 DNA reads TGTGCCAGCAGACCCCGGGGAGCGAACACCGGGGAGCTGTTTTTT.

This clone was counted only a few times. The chain combines TRBV5-1 with TRBJ1-1; 9 bases match TRBD1. V was clipped by 3 bases and J by 1 base; unmatched bases: 1. CDR3 length: 14 residues. Germline loops: CDR1 SGHRS, CDR2 YFSETQ. The CDR3 DNA is TGCGCCAGCAGCTGGGGACAGGGGAACACTGAAGCTTTCTTT. Its translation: CASSWGQGNTEAFF.

This rearrangement joins TRBV2 to TRBJ2-7, with a tentative D call TRBD1 (6 bases). CDR3 length: 15 amino acids. Germline CDR1 and CDR2: SNHLY and FYNNEI. Between the trimmed V and J ends, which lost 6 bases and 3 bases, there was a span of 18 bases. In DNA form, the CDR3 reads TGTGCCAGCAGACTGGGACCCCTCAGGGGCTACGAGCAGTACTTC. Its protein product is CASRLGPLRGYEQYF.

A word on this clone: In the same sample, other DNA sequences code for this CDR3. The chain joins TRBV6-5 to TRBJ2-1; 8 bases agree with TRBD1. This CDR3 has 14 amino acids. Trimming at V came to 3 bases and at J to 8 bases, leaving 6 bases not matched to a gene. CDR1 and CDR2 from the germline V gene are MNHEY and SVGAGI. The CDR3 DNA follows: TGTGCCAGCAGTTATAGGACAGGGTTTGATGAGCAGTTCTTC. Translating it yields CASSYRTGFDEQFF.

The chain is built from TRBV3-1 (or the pseudogene TRBV3-2) and TRBJ2-1, with 9 bases aligning to TRBD2. CDR1 is LGHDT and CDR2 is YNNKEL in the germline V gene (reference sequence). V dropped 3 bases and J dropped 5; count of bases not matched to a gene: 5. The CDR3 contains 15 residues. DNA of the CDR3: TGTGCCAGCAGCCATGCGGGGGGGATGCACAATGAGCAGTTCTTC. This translates into CASSHAGGMHNEQFF.

V and J are TRBV10-3 and TRBJ2-7, with D possibly TRBD1 on 8 matching bases. Trimming shortened V by 6 bases and J by 0 bases, and 21 bases separated the two germline ends. Germline V gene data show CDR1 as ENHRY and CDR2 as SYGVKD. The CDR3 totals 17 residues. The CDR3 protein is CAIRGGTGTRSSYEQYF. The CDR3 region has the DNA TGTGCCATCAGGGGGGGGACAGGCACCAGAAGCTCCTACGAGCAGTACTTC.

The V and J genes are TRBV7-8 and TRBJ2-6; a weak D match, TRBD2 (6 bases). This CDR3 has 17 residues. The V and J ends lost 5 bases and 0 bases respectively, with 14 bases between them. Per the germline V gene, CDR1 is SGHVS and CDR2 is FQNEAQ. DNA of the CDR3: TGTGCCAGCAGCCCCGGGAGCCATAGCTCTGGGGCCAACGTCCTGACTTTC. Its protein product is CASSPGSHSSGANVLTF. Full variable domain (remainder filled in from reference TRBV7-8 and TRBJ2-6): GAGVSQSPRYKVAKRGQDVALRCDPISGHVSLFWYQQALGQGPEFLTYFQNEAQLDKSGLPSDRFFAERPEGSVSTLKIQRTQQEDSAVYLCASSPGSHSSGANVLTFGAGSRLTVL.

This clone has just a few counts. V usage is TRBV5-6 and J usage is TRBJ2-7; a weak D match, TRBD1 (6 bases). Trimming took 3 bases from V and 4 from J, leaving 17 bases between them. This CDR3 has 15 amino acids. Germline V gene sequence: CDR1 SGHDT, CDR2 YYEEEE. CDR3: CASSSGDRDLYEQYF. As DNA, the CDR3 is TGTGCCAGCAGCTCAGGGGACCGGGATTTATACGAGCAGTACTTC.

This clone was counted a single time. The V gene is TRBV7-9, the J gene TRBJ2-1; tentatively, D is TRBD1 (8 bases). The CDR3 contains 14 residues. Germline-derived CDR1 and CDR2 are SEHNR and FQNEAQ (reference sequence). Trimming shortened V by 5 bases and J by 12 bases, and 20 bases separated the two germline ends. The CDR3 region has the DNA TGTGCCAGCAGCGCCTTGGACAGGGCTAGCGGGCAGTTCTTC. Protein: CASSALDRASGQFF.

The chain is built from TRBV24-1 and TRBJ2-1, with TRBD2 identical over 8 bases. The length of the CDR3 is 17 residues. CDR1 and CDR2 from the germline V gene are KGHDR and SFDVKD. Losses at the gene ends were 5 bases for V and 4 bases for J; bases not matched to a gene: 12. The CDR3: CATSGLSAGAPYNEQFF. The CDR3 DNA reads as TGTGCCACCAGTGGTCTCTCAGCGGGGGCCCCTTACAATGAGCAGTTCTTC.

This rearrangement joins TRBV13 to TRBJ1-5; D uncertain. Germline CDR1 and CDR2: PRHDT and FYEKMQ (reference sequence). The CDR3 covers 16 residues. V lost 0 bases to trimming and J lost 0 bases, with 9 bases between them. The CDR3 DNA is TGTGCCAGCAGCTTAGGGGCGGAATATAGCAATCAGCCCCAGCATTTT. The encoded protein is CASSLGAEYSNQPQHF.

The rearrangement links TRBV11-2 to TRBJ2-7; 8 bases align to TRBD1. This CDR3 spans 14 amino acids. J gave up 4 bases and V 5 bases, and 7 bases lay outside the gene matches. Looked up from germline, CDR1 is SGHAT and CDR2 is FQNNGV. CDR3 region: CASSPDRGLYEQYF. Here the CDR3 DNA reads TGTGCCAGCAGCCCTGACAGGGGCCTATACGAGCAGTACTTC.

The CDR3 DNA reads TGTGCCAGCAGCTCGACAGGGGGCGCAAATGGCTACACCTTC. Protein product: CASSSTGGANGYTF. The V call is TRBV7-9, the J call TRBJ1-2; 10 nucleotides agree with TRBD1. V shed 4 bases, J shed 6 bases, and the junction held 5 bases outside the gene matches. Per the germline V gene, CDR1 is SEHNR and CDR2 is FQNEAQ (reference sequence). The CDR3 length is 14 residues.

J is TRBJ2-3 and V is TRBV11-2; perhaps TRBD1 as D (6 bases). This CDR3 is built from 17 residues. The V gene lost 2 bases and the J gene lost 4 bases, with 19 bases spanning the gap. The V gene's germline CDR1 is SGHAT and CDR2 FQNNGV. CDR3 nucleotide sequence: TGTGCCAGCAGCTTAACAAGGGACACCCGGCCGGCAGATACGCAGTATTTT. It specifies CASSLTRDTRPADTQYF. The variable domain in full, completed from reference TRBV11-2 and TRBJ2-3, reads EAGVAQSPRYKIIEKRQSVAFWCNPISGHATLYWYQQILGQGPKLLIQFQNNGVVDDSQLPKDRFSAERLKGVDSTLKIQPAKLEDSAVYLCASSLTRDTRPADTQYFGPGTRLTVL.

V usage is TRBV5-1 and J usage is TRBJ2-3; 8 bases fit TRBD2. V shed 2 bases and J 0 bases; nucleotides not matched to a gene: 2. This CDR3 contains 15 residues. Germline loops: CDR1 SGHRS, CDR2 YFSETQ. The CDR3 spells CASSFIAGSTDTQYF. CDR3 DNA: TGCGCCAGCAGCTTCATAGCGGGGAGCACAGATACGCAGTATTTT.

About this clone: The same CDR3 arises from other DNA sequences in this sample as well. The chain is built from TRBV7-9 and TRBJ2-3; tentatively, D is TRBD1 (5 bases). Germline loops: CDR1 SEHNR, CDR2 FQNEAQ (reference sequence). Trimming cost V 1 base and J 0 bases, with 5 bases left between them. This CDR3 spans 14 amino acids. CDR3 sequence: CASSLEGSTDTQYF. CDR3 nucleotide sequence: TGTGCCAGCAGCTTAGAGGGGAGCACAGATACGCAGTATTTT.

The chain couples TRBV4-2 to TRBJ2-3; 8 bases are shared with TRBD2. J gave up 6 bases and V 0 bases, and 14 bases lay outside the gene matches. Per the germline V gene, CDR1 is LGHNA and CDR2 is YNFKEQ. This CDR3 has 18 residues. The CDR3 nucleotides read TGTGCCAGCAGCCAAGAAAGCGGGGCGGGGGGATCCAGGGATACGCAGTATTTT. Its translation: CASSQESGAGGSRDTQYF.

For this clone: Additional DNA sequences in this sample encode the identical CDR3. The genes are TRBV18 and TRBJ1-1; D may be TRBD1 (5 bases). This CDR3 has 14 residues. The germline gives CDR1 KGHSH, CDR2 LQKENI. Trimming cost V 3 bases and J 0 bases, with 8 bases left between them. Written as DNA, the CDR3 is TGTGCCAGCTCACCCCAAGGGGTGAACACTGAAGCTTTCTTT. Amino acids: CASSPQGVNTEAFF.

V usage is TRBV6-2 or TRBV6-3 and J usage is TRBJ2-1; D unclear. The V gene's germline CDR1 is MNHEY and CDR2 SVGEGT. V was shortened by 0 bases and J by 6 bases, with 6 bases between the two germline ends. There are 13 residues in the CDR3. CDR3 loop: CASSYSWSNEQFF. Here the CDR3 DNA reads TGTGCCAGCAGTTACTCATGGAGCAATGAGCAGTTCTTC.

This sequence joins TRBV30 and TRBJ2-7; D ambiguous. Trimming left V 2 bases short and J 1 base short, with 12 bases between. The CDR3 loop spans 14 amino acids. CDR1 and CDR2 (germline): GTSNPN, SVGIG (reference sequence). The DNA of the CDR3 is TGTGCCTGGAGTCACTCTGCCTCTTCCTACGAGCAGTACTTC. This codes for CAWSHSASSYEQYF.

The chain has TRBV5-1 and TRBJ2-1, with 9 bases identical to TRBD2. Trimming took 0 bases from V and 4 from J; bases not matched to a gene: 2. Germline V gives CDR1 SGHRS, CDR2 YFSETQ. The CDR3 totals 15 residues. CDR3 loop: CASSLASGAYNEQFF. The CDR3 DNA reads TGCGCCAGCAGCTTGGCTAGCGGGGCTTACAATGAGCAGTTCTTC. The full variable domain, in which reference TRBV5-1 and TRBJ2-1 provide the parts outside the CDR3, is KAGVTQTPRYLIKTRGQQVTLSCSPISGHRSVSWYQQTPGQGLQFLFEYFSETQRNKGNFPGRFSGRQFSNSRSEMNVSTLELGDSALYLCASSLASGAYNEQFFGPGTRLTVL.

This chain links TRBV29-1 with TRBJ2-3, with D maybe TRBD2 (6 bases). V was pared by 6 bases and J by 1 base, with 17 bases between. Germline values: CDR1 SQVTM, CDR2 ANQGSEA. The CDR3 has 15 residues. Here the CDR3 reads CSVSGGMTGTDTQYF. As DNA, the CDR3 is TGCAGCGTGAGTGGCGGGATGACGGGCACAGATACGCAGTATTTT.

The chain recombines TRBV9 with TRBJ2-6, with unresolved D. The V gene's germline CDR1 is SGDLS and CDR2 YYNGEE. There are 13 residues in the CDR3. V dropped 8 bases and J dropped 0 bases, with 6 bases sitting between them. CDR3 sequence (DNA): TGTGCCAGTCTTAGCTCTGGGGCCAACGTCCTGACTTTC. This gives the protein CASLSSGANVLTF.